A selection of T cell receptor beta chains follows, all from one sample in a study of CD8 T cells in Susac syndrome. TCRdb redid the calling of the immunoSEQ multiplex PCR reads with MiXCR, one entry per CDR3 protein. Of about 140,000 distinct CDR3 sequences in the sample, around 94% are singletons; the top ten hold 0.25% to 0.3%. Source material: CD8+ T cells from PBMCs. These TCRs come from a human donor in good health. CDR3s include the opening cysteine and the closing phenylalanine or tryptophan. The D gene is left open where the match is weak. Where a row states a size, it is once, few, many or the class of an expanded clone; other rows omit it.

D gene,J gene,V gene,clone size,CDR3 protein,CDR3 DNA
NA,TRBJ2-1,TRBV6-2/TRBV6-3,once,CASTLPAGTEQFF,TGTGCCAGCACCCTCCCGGCAGGGACTGAGCAGTTCTTC
TRBD1,TRBJ1-2,TRBV20-1,NA,CSAREVGQGFGGYTF,TGCAGTGCTAGAGAAGTAGGACAGGGGTTCGGTGGCTACACCTTC
NA,TRBJ2-1,TRBV13,NA,CASTRDSSYNEQFF,TGTGCCAGCACCAGAGACAGCTCCTACAATGAGCAGTTCTTC
NA,TRBJ1-1,TRBV27,NA,CASSGRQFMNTEAFF,TGTGCCAGCAGTGGTAGACAATTCATGAACACTGAAGCTTTCTTT
TRBD1,TRBJ2-6,TRBV2,NA,CASRGQGVNYGANVLTF,TGTGCCAGCAGAGGACAGGGGGTAAATTATGGGGCCAACGTCCTGACTTTC
TRBD2,TRBJ2-7,TRBV20-1,NA,CSARDEREDFEQYF,TGCAGTGCTAGAGATGAGCGGGAGGATTTTGAGCAGTACTTC
TRBD2,TRBJ2-1,TRBV9,NA,CASSLGSGSSYNEQFF,TGTGCCAGCAGCTTAGGTAGCGGGAGTTCCTACAATGAGCAGTTCTTC
TRBD2,TRBJ2-1,TRBV3-1,NA,CASSREGLAVYNEQFF,TGTGCCAGCAGCCGAGAGGGACTAGCGGTTTACAATGAGCAGTTCTTC
NA,TRBJ2-3,TRBV4-3,NA,CASSHRGLDTDTQYF,TGCGCCAGCAGCCACAGAGGGTTGGACACAGATACGCAGTATTTT
NA,TRBJ2-2,TRBV6-5,NA,CASSAGPEISGELFF,TGTGCCAGCAGCGCCGGCCCAGAAATCTCCGGGGAGCTGTTTTTT
NA,TRBJ1-2,TRBV28,NA,CASSRVYDYGYTF,TGTGCCAGCAGTAGAGTCTACGACTATGGCTACACCTTC
NA,TRBJ2-7,TRBV28,few,CASRDGYEQYF,TGTGCCAGCCGGGACGGCTACGAGCAGTACTTC